These 20 T cell receptor beta chains were sequenced from one sample in a study of CD8 T cells in ankylosing spondylitis (dated by TCRdb to between 2016 and 2019). Library preparation used 5' RACE. The sample was run on an Illumina HiSeq 2500. Using fastp trimming at Q25 and MiXCR clonotype assembly, TCRdb reanalyzed the public sequencing data and kept in-frame beta chains. Rows merge per CDR3 protein into single entries with the most common DNA and genes. The sample contains under 55,000 distinct CDR3 sequences, approximately 8% of them found a single time. The top ten clonotypes cover roughly 8% of the sample. The specimen was blood, either unsorted or a sorted T cell fraction (not recorded which). Source of these receptors: a female donor with ankylosing spondylitis or in good health (not recorded which).

The V and J genes are TRBV4-3 and TRBJ2-3; TRBD1 matches at 7 bases. Per the germline V gene, CDR1 is LGHNA and CDR2 is YSLEER. The CDR3 extends over 16 amino acids. V gave up 1 base and J gave up 0 bases; unmatched junction bases: 4. The CDR3 coding sequence is TGCGCCAGCAGCCAAGGGACAGGAGCTAGCACAGATACGCAGTATTTT. Encoded protein: CASSQGTGASTDTQYF.

This clonotype was detected many times. This rearrangement joins TRBV5-1 to TRBJ2-7, with a tentative D call TRBD2 (6 bases). From germline, CDR1 is SGHRS and CDR2 YFSETQ. The ends were cut back, 2 bases at V and 6 bases at J, with 15 bases in the middle. CDR3 length: 14 amino acids. CDR3 DNA: TGCGCCAGCAGCTTCGCTAGCGACCGTGCCGAGCAGTACTTC. Residues: CASSFASDRAEQYF. Drawing the rest from reference TRBV5-1 and TRBJ2-7, the complete variable domain is KAGVTQTPRYLIKTRGQQVTLSCSPISGHRSVSWYQQTPGQGLQFLFEYFSETQRNKGNFPGRFSGRQFSNSRSEMNVSTLELGDSALYLCASSFASDRAEQYFGPGTRLTVT.

The chain combines TRBV6-5 with TRBJ1-2; no reliable D call. The length of the CDR3 is 12 residues. Germline loops: CDR1 MNHEY, CDR2 SVGAGI. Trimming took off 3 bases at V and 6 bases at J, with 8 bases between the two ends. The CDR3: CASSYGYNGYTF. The CDR3 nucleotides read TGTGCCAGCAGTTATGGGTACAATGGCTACACCTTC.

This clonotype was detected many times. The chain links TRBV9 to TRBJ1-1; D is undetermined. Germline CDR1 and CDR2: SGDLS and YYNGEE. The CDR3 runs to 16 residues. V was cut by 4 bases and J by 1 base, with 17 bases left in between. Here the CDR3 reads CASSPLLWRGNTEAFF. CDR3 sequence (DNA): TGTGCCAGCAGCCCGCTCCTGTGGCGCGGGAACACTGAAGCTTTCTTT.

The sample holds many counts of this clonotype. The chain links TRBV12-3 or TRBV12-4 to TRBJ2-3; TRBD2 aligns across 8 bases. This CDR3 contains 16 residues. With 5 bases clipped from V and 4 bases from J, the junction kept 11 bases outside the gene matches. CDR3 DNA sequence: TGTGCCAGCAGTCAACCGGGACTAGGTATCGCAGATACGCAGTATTTT. It specifies CASSQPGLGIADTQYF.

This clonotype occurred a few times. A clone one base away is much larger, so this may be a read error. The J gene is TRBJ2-6, the V gene TRBV7-7; D not resolved. The germline V gene encodes CDR1 SSHAT and CDR2 FNYEAQ (reference sequence). This CDR3 contains 13 residues. The CDR3 here is CASSLSGTNVLTF. CDR3 in DNA: TGTGCCAGCAGCTTATCTGGGACCAACGTCCTGACTTTC.

The rearrangement uses TRBV25-1 and TRBJ2-1; D gene uncertain. CDR3 length: 19 residues. Germline V gene data show CDR1 as MGHDK and CDR2 as SYGVNS. The V end lost 4 bases, the J end lost 3 bases, and 25 bases lay between the germline ends. The CDR3 region is CASSGTRSPVSEYYNEQFF. CDR3 nucleotides: TGTGCCAGCAGTGGAACCCGAAGCCCCGTGTCGGAGTACTACAATGAGCAGTTCTTC.

A few counts support this clonotype. This may be a read error: a much more frequent sequence differs by one nucleotide. The chain recombines TRBV11-2 with TRBJ1-1, with D possibly being TRBD1 (5 bases). V shed 1 base and J shed 8 bases, with 11 bases lying between them. The CDR3 loop spans 13 amino acids. The germline V gene encodes CDR1 SGHAT and CDR2 FQNNGV. The chain's CDR3 is CASSLAQQAEAFF. The CDR3 DNA reads as TGTGCCAGCAGCTTAGCTCAACAGGCGGAAGCTTTCTTT.

This clonotype has only a few counts. The CDR3 loop is CASSGDPRGLQPQHF. In nucleotides, the CDR3 is TGTGCCAGCAGTGGAGACCCCAGGGGGCTGCAGCCCCAGCATTTT. V and J are TRBV28 and TRBJ1-5; 8 positions agree with TRBD1. Germline CDR1 MDHEN, CDR2 SYDVKM. The CDR3 runs to 15 residues. The V and J ends lost 5 bases and 7 bases, in that order; junction bases with no gene match: 10. The whole variable domain, remainder taken from reference TRBV28 and TRBJ1-5, is DVKVTQSSRYLVKRTGEKVFLECVQDMDHENMFWYRQDPGLGLRLIYFSYDVKMKEKGDIPEGYSVSREKKERFSLILESASTNQTSMYLCASSGDPRGLQPQHFGDGTRLSIL.

The table lists this clonotype with many counts. V usage is TRBV20-1 and J usage is TRBJ2-3; 8 bases align to TRBD1. The CDR3 contains 14 residues. CDR1 is DFQATT and CDR2 is SNEGSKA in the germline V gene (reference sequence). Trimming took 6 bases from V and 4 from J; bases not matched to a gene: 9. The CDR3 reads CSATGQGHPDTQYF. The CDR3 coding sequence is TGCAGTGCCACTGGACAGGGTCATCCAGATACGCAGTATTTT.

In this sample, this clonotype turned up many times. The V gene is TRBV29-1, the J gene TRBJ2-1; D ambiguous. The germline V and J ends were trimmed by 4 bases and 6 bases, with 10 bases remaining between them. The CDR3 covers 12 residues. Germline CDR1 reads SQVTM; CDR2 reads ANQGSEA. CDR3 in DNA: TGCAGCGTTGTCAGGCAGGCCAATGAGCAGTTCTTC. Protein product: CSVVRQANEQFF.

The chain links TRBV28 to TRBJ2-7; 9 nucleotides line up with TRBD1. The trim removed 6 bases at V and 5 bases at J, leaving 8 bases unmatched. This CDR3 is 14 amino acids long. In germline, CDR1 is MDHEN, CDR2 SYDVKM. The CDR3 loop is CASSPSTGGNEQYV. CDR3 nucleotide sequence: TGTGCCAGCAGCCCCAGTACAGGGGGCAACGAGCAGTACGTC.

This clonotype occurred many times. This chain joins TRBV4-3 and TRBJ2-1; 8 bases are shared with TRBD2. V was clipped by 0 bases and J by 0 bases; unmatched bases: 4. The CDR3 is 17 residues long. Germline CDR1 is LGHNA and CDR2 is YSLEER. The CDR3 sequence is CASSQERGTSSYNEQFF. The CDR3 bases are TGCGCCAGCAGCCAAGAACGAGGGACTAGCTCCTACAATGAGCAGTTCTTC.

This clonotype showed up many times. The CDR3 nucleotides read TGTGCCAGCAGCTCGGAGCGAACGGAGGAAAAACTGTTTTTT. This sequence encodes CASSSERTEEKLFF. The rearrangement joins TRBV5-6 to TRBJ1-4; D gene ambiguous. Trimming left V 3 bases short and J 8 bases short, with 14 bases between. There are 14 residues in the CDR3. CDR1 is SGHDT, CDR2 YYEEEE, per germline. Based on the CDR3 plus reference TRBV5-6 and TRBJ1-4, the full variable domain is DAGVTQSPTHLIKTRGQQVTLRCSPKSGHDTVSWYQQALGQGPQFIFQYYEEEERQRGNFPDRFSGHQFPNYSSELNVNALLLGDSALYLCASSSERTEEKLFFGSGTQLSVL.

This clonotype was picked up many times. V usage is TRBV29-1 and J usage is TRBJ1-1, with D perhaps matching TRBD1 (5 bases). Germline-derived CDR1 and CDR2 are SQVTM and ANQGSEA. The CDR3 is 12 residues long. V gave up 6 bases and J gave up 4 bases, with 12 bases separating them. CDR3 coding DNA: TGCAGCGTCGGGGGTATCGGCACTGAAGCTTTCTTT. Its translation is CSVGGIGTEAFF.

This clonotype was found many times. The gene calls are TRBV10-3 and TRBJ1-1; D is possibly TRBD1 (6 bases). Per germline, CDR1 ENHRY and CDR2 SYGVKD. The CDR3 totals 13 residues. The V and J ends lost 5 bases and 4 bases respectively, with 11 bases between them. This CDR3 reads CAISTMDSTEAFF. Here the CDR3 DNA reads TGTGCCATCAGTACAATGGACAGCACTGAAGCTTTCTTT.

This clonotype has at least ten counts. The chain joins TRBV5-5 to TRBJ1-2, with 8 positions matching TRBD1. The germline V gene encodes CDR1 SGHKS and CDR2 YYEKEE (reference sequence). CDR3 length: 13 amino acids. Unmatched junction bases numbered 9, after V lost 4 bases and J lost 10 bases. The CDR3: CASSDPTGVYYTF. The CDR3 nucleotides read TGTGCCAGCAGCGACCCGACAGGGGTTTACTACACCTTC.

The chain employs TRBV2 and TRBJ2-7; 8 positions match TRBD1. This CDR3 spans 15 amino acids. Germline V gene data show CDR1 as SNHLY and CDR2 as FYNNEI. Trimming at V came to 3 bases and at J to 3 bases, leaving 7 bases not matched to a gene. The CDR3 region is CASSDPSGTGYEQYF. The CDR3 bases are TGTGCCAGCAGTGACCCCTCCGGGACAGGCTACGAGCAGTACTTC.

The sample holds many counts of this clonotype. V is TRBV20-1 and J is TRBJ2-3; tentatively, D is TRBD2 (6 bases). The germline CDR1 and CDR2 sequences are DFQATT and SNEGSKA (reference sequence). Trimming shortened V by 1 base and J by 9 bases, and 14 bases separated the two germline ends. The CDR3 totals 13 residues. The CDR3 coding sequence is TGCAGTGCTAGAGCGGCGGGGACTGGGACGCAGTATTTT. Protein product: CSARAAGTGTQYF.

This clonotype was seen a few times. V usage is TRBV5-6 and J usage is TRBJ2-5; 9 bases match TRBD1. The CDR3 runs 15 residues. CDR1 and CDR2 from the germline V gene are SGHDT and YYEEEE. The V gene end was trimmed by 3 bases and the J gene end by 0 bases; junction bases not matched to a gene: 3. The CDR3 protein is CASSWDRENQETQYF. The DNA for the CDR3 is TGTGCCAGCAGCTGGGACAGGGAGAACCAAGAGACCCAGTACTTC. Supplemented by reference TRBV5-6 and TRBJ2-5, the full variable domain reads DAGVTQSPTHLIKTRGQQVTLRCSPKSGHDTVSWYQQALGQGPQFIFQYYEEEERQRGNFPDRFSGHQFPNYSSELNVNALLLGDSALYLCASSWDRENQETQYFGPGTRLLVL.